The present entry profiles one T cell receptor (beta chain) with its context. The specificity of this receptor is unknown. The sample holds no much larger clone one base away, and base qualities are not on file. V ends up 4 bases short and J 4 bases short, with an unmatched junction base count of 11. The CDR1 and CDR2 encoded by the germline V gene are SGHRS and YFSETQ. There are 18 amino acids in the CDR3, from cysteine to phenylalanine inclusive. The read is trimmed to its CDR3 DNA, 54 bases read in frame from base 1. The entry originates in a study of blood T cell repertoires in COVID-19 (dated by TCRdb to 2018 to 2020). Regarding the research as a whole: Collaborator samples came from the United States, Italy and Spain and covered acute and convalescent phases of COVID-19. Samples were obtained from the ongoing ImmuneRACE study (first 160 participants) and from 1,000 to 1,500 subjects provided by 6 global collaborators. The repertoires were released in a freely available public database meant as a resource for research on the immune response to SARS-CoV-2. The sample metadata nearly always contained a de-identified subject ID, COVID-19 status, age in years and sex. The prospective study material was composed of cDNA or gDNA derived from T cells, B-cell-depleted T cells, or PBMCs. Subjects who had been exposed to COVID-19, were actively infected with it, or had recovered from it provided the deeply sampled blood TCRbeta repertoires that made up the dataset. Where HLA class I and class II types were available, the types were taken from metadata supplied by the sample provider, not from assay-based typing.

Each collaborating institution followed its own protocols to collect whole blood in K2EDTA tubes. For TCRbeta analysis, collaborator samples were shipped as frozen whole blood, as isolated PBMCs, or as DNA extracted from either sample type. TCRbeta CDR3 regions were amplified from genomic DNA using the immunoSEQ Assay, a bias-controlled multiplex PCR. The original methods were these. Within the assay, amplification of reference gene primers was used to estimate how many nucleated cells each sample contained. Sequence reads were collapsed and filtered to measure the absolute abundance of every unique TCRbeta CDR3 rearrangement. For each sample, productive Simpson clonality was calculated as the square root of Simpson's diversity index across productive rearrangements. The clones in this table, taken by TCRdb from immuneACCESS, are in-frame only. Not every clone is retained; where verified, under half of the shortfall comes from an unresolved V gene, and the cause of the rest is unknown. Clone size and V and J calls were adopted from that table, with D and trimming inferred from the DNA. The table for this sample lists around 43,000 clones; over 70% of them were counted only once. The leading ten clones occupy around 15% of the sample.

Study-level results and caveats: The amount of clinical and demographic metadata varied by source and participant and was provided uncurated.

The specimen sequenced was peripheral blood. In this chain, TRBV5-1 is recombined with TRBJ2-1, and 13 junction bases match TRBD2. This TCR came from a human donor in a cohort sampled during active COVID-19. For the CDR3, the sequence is CASSPTSGRAGVYNEQFF. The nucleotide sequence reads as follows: TGCGCCAGCAGCCCAACTAGCGGGAGGGCCGGGGTATACAATGAGCAGTTCTTC.